These T cell receptor beta chains were read from a single sample in a study of T cell changes during pregnancy in multiple sclerosis. Assay used: immunoSEQ multiplex PCR; TCRdb lists only in-frame clones, some missing. The profile shows approximately 94,000 clones, about 90% of them singletons. Specimen: peripheral blood, collected after pregnancy. The receptors here all came from a female donor with multiple sclerosis, enrolled in a pregnancy study. Both conserved end residues are part of each CDR3. The D gene is left open where the match is weak. Clone size is given for some rows only: seen once, a few or many times, or a class if the clone is expanded.

clone_size d_call j_call v_call cdr3_aa cdr3_nt
NA TRBD1 TRBJ1-6 TRBV6-1 CASSELGQGYNSPLHF TGTGCCAGCAGTGAGTTAGGACAGGGCTATAATTCACCCCTCCACTTT
NA NA TRBJ2-7 TRBV29-1 CSVSWGLDEQYF TGCAGCGTTTCTTGGGGGCTCGACGAGCAGTACTTC
NA NA TRBJ2-2 TRBV11-2 CASSLSTFGTGELFF TGTGCCAGCAGCCTGTCTACTTTCGGCACCGGGGAGCTGTTTTTT
NA NA TRBJ1-1 TRBV7-8 CASSLRGFEAEAFF TGTGCCAGCAGCTTAAGGGGGTTTGAAGCTGAAGCTTTCTTT
NA NA TRBJ2-1 TRBV7-9 CASSQDRVPNNEQFF TGTGCCAGCAGCCAAGACAGAGTACCTAACAATGAGCAGTTCTTC
NA TRBD1 TRBJ1-6 TRBV2 CASTQAGTDNSPLHF TGTGCCAGCACCCAGGCCGGGACAGACAATTCACCCCTCCACTTT
NA NA TRBJ2-3 TRBV19 CASRALGGDTQYF TGTGCCAGTAGGGCTCTCGGCGGAGATACGCAGTATTTT
NA TRBD1 TRBJ2-7 TRBV2 CASRGQGPSYEQYF TGTGCCAGCAGGGGACAGGGGCCCTCCTACGAGCAGTACTTC
NA NA TRBJ1-2 TRBV28 CASSRTVYGYTF TGTGCCAGCAGTCGGACAGTCTATGGCTACACCTTC
NA TRBD1 TRBJ1-4 TRBV10-3 CATRQGSGEKLFF TGTGCCACCCGACAGGGGTCAGGTGAAAAACTGTTTTTT
NA TRBD1 TRBJ2-1 TRBV29-1 CSVPRGGQGYNEQFF TGCAGCGTCCCGAGGGGGGGACAGGGCTACAATGAGCAGTTCTTC
NA TRBD2 TRBJ2-7 TRBV5-5 CASRASGTLEQYF TGTGCCAGCAGGGCTAGCGGCACCCTCGAGCAGTACTTC
NA NA TRBJ2-5 TRBV13 CASSLGGLGGIETQYF TGTGCCAGCAGCTTGGGGGGGCTGGGGGGCATCGAGACCCAGTACTTC
NA TRBD2 TRBJ2-7 TRBV5-1 CASSLTGGTYEQYF TGCGCCAGCAGCTTGACGGGGGGAACCTACGAGCAGTACTTC
NA NA TRBJ1-2 TRBV6-1 CASRDDRFYGYTF TGTGCCAGCAGGGACGACAGGTTTTATGGCTACACCTTC
NA NA TRBJ1-2 TRBV21-1 CASSKLRQGACYGYTF TGTGCCAGCAGCAAGCTCCGACAGGGGGCGTGCTATGGCTACACCTTC
few NA TRBJ1-1 TRBV14 CASSQDPMSTEAFF TGTGCCAGCAGCCAAGATCCAATGAGCACTGAAGCTTTCTTT
once TRBD2 TRBJ2-1 TRBV4-2 CASSQDGLSGSEEQFF TGTGCCAGCAGCCAAGACGGGCTTAGCGGGAGTGAGGAGCAGTTCTTC
NA NA TRBJ2-1 TRBV9 CASSVGGEVYNEQFF TGTGCCAGCAGCGTAGGGGGGGAAGTCTACAATGAGCAGTTCTTC
NA NA TRBJ1-2 TRBV2 CASSEGGRLRGYTF TGTGCCAGCAGTGAAGGGGGCCGATTGAGGGGCTACACCTTC
NA NA TRBJ2-1 TRBV9 CASSFKGIGGYNEQFF TGTGCCAGCAGCTTTAAGGGGATAGGGGGTTACAATGAGCAGTTCTTC
once TRBD2 TRBJ2-3 TRBV6-4 CASSVLAGGTDTQYF TGTGCCAGCAGTGTACTAGCGGGGGGAACAGATACGCAGTATTTT
NA NA TRBJ1-1 TRBV11-3 CASSFAGGNTEAFF TGTGCCAGCAGCTTCGCCGGGGGGAACACTGAAGCTTTCTTT
NA TRBD2 TRBJ2-6 TRBV15 CATSRDIWGGDSSGANVLTF TGTGCCACCAGCAGGGATATTTGGGGGGGGGATTCTTCTGGGGCCAACGTCCTGACTTTC
NA NA TRBJ2-7 TRBV9 CASSVAVDGNEQYF TGTGCCAGCAGCGTAGCCGTGGACGGGAACGAGCAGTACTTC
NA NA TRBJ1-2 TRBV7-8 CASSFRTNYGYTF TGTGCCAGCAGCTTTAGGACAAACTATGGCTACACCTTC
NA NA TRBJ1-6 TRBV5-5 CASSWGATYNSPLHF TGTGCCAGCAGTTGGGGCGCAACCTATAATTCACCCCTCCACTTT
NA TRBD1 TRBJ2-5 TRBV28 CASSSPSTGQETQYF TGTGCCAGCTCGTCCCCCTCGACAGGGCAAGAGACCCAGTACTTC
NA NA TRBJ2-2 TRBV25-1 CASSETGQYTGELFF TGTGCCAGCAGTGAAACAGGACAGTACACCGGGGAGCTGTTTTTT